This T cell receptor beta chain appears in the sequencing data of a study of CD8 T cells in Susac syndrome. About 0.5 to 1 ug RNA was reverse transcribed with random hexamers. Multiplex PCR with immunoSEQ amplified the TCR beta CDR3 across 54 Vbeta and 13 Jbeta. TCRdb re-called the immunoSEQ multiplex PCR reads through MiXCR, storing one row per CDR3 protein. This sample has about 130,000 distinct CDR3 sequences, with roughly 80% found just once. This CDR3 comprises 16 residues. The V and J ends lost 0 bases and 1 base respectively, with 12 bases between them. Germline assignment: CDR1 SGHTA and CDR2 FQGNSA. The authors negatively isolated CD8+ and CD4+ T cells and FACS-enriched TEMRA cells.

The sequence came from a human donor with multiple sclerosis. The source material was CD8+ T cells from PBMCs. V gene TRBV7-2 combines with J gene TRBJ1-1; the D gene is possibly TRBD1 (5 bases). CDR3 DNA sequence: TGTGCCAGCAGCTTAGCCGGCGACAGTACGAACACTGAAGCTTTCTTT. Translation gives CASSLAGDSTNTEAFF. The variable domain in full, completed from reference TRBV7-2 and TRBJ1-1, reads GAGVSQSPSNKVTEKGKDVELRCDPISGHTALYWYRQSLGQGLEFLIYFQGNSAPDKSGLPSDRFSAERTGGSVSTLTIQRTQQEDSAVYLCASSLAGDSTNTEAFFGQGTRLTVV.